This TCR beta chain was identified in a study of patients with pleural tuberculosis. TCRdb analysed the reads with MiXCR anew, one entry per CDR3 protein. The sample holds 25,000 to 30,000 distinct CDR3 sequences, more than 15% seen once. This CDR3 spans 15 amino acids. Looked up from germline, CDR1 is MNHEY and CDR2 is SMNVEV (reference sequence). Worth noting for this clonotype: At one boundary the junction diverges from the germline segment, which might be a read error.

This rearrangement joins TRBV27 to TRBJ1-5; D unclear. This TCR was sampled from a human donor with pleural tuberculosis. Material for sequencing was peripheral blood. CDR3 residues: CASCSLTGSIQPQHF. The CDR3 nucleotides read TGTGCCAGCTGCAGCCTCACCGGGAGCATTCAGCCCCAGCATTTC.